This TCR beta chain was captured in a study of blood T cell repertoires in COVID-19. Study summary: Samples of COVID-19 (acute and convalescent) were obtained from the United States, Italy and Spain. T cells, B-cell-depleted T cells, or PBMCs supplied cDNA or gDNA.

Original handling: Estimated nucleated cell counts came from reference gene primer amplification. Libraries were prepared by immunoSEQ multiplex PCR; TCRdb keeps only in-frame clonotypes and omits some of them. V and J calls and clone size are as listed in that table; D and trimming were resolved from the DNA. The sample carries around 240,000 clones, roughly 84% recorded once. This CDR3 is built from 13 residues. The V and J ends lost 2 bases and 7 bases respectively, with 12 bases between them. CDR1 and CDR2 (germline): SGDLS, YYNGEE. Sequencing was performed on peripheral blood. The TCR originated in a man aged 40-50 years with acute or convalescent COVID-19. This chain connects TRBV9 to TRBJ1-1; the D gene is possibly TRBD1 (5 bases). CDR3 region: CASSVNYGGEAFF. The CDR3 DNA reads TGTGCCAGCAGCGTCAACTACGGGGGTGAAGCTTTCTTT.